This T cell receptor beta chain was captured by sequencing in a study of early T cells in non-severe SARS-CoV-2 infection. Study-wide context: The authors sequenced bulk RNA from unsorted whole blood, leaving chains unpaired. Whole-study findings and limits: The VDJdb matching leaned toward anti-spike CD8 responses and overlooked private and CD4 specificities.

The TCR library protocol was used to attach unique molecular identifiers. These identifiers were attached to individual cDNA molecules. One entry per CDR3 protein results from TCRdb running MiXCR on the 5' RACE reads. This table has about 77,000 distinct CDR3 sequences, about 16% appearing once. A few counts support this clonotype. The antigen is undetermined. The CDR3 extends over 13 amino acids. Germline lookup yields CDR1 WNHNN and CDR2 SYGVQD (reference sequence). Trimming took 4 bases from V and 7 from J, leaving 14 bases between them. The sequence came from an adult who was a healthcare worker with PCR-confirmed SARS-CoV-2 infection or an uninfected control (not recorded which). Sequenced: whole blood. The gene calls are TRBV10-1 and TRBJ2-7; TRBD1 or TRBD2 may be the D gene (5 bases each). CDR3 sequence reads: CASSVSGPLEQYF. CDR3 coding DNA: TGCGCCAGCAGTGTATCGGGGCCGCTGGAGCAGTACTTC.